The rows below give T cell receptor beta chains drawn from one sample of a study. TCRdb fed the reads into MiXCR, producing one record per CDR3 protein. Among about 740 distinct CDR3 sequences listed, 8.3% were seen once. Material: CD4+ T cells from synovial fluid. These receptors originate from a human donor with rheumatoid arthritis. Both conserved end residues are part of each CDR3. D genes are given only for firm matches. Clone size is stated in some rows and not others, as once, few, many or a class when expanded.

>TRBV20-1|-|large|TRBJ1-5
TGCAGTGCTAGAGATAAGAAGTTGGGGGAAGTTAGCAATCAGCCCCAGCATTTT
CSARDKKLGEVSNQPQHF
>TRBV5-1|-|-|TRBJ2-7
TGCGCCAGCAGCTTGGCGGCCAGAGGGTCTGAGCAGTACTTC
CASSLAARGSEQYF
>TRBV6-6|TRBD2|large|TRBJ2-5
TGTGCCAGCAGTTACGGGGGAGGGCTAGTTAAAGAGACCCAGTACTTC
CASSYGGGLVKETQYF
>TRBV20-1|-|many|TRBJ1-1
TGCAGTGCTAGAGGACCGAACACTGAAGCTTTCTTT
CSARGPNTEAFF
>TRBV5-1|-|-|TRBJ2-7
TGCGCCAGCAGCCGCCATTTGGAGGGACAGAACTACGAGCAGTACTTC
CASSRHLEGQNYEQYF
>TRBV21-1|-|medium-sized|TRBJ2-5
TGTGCCAGCAGCAAGTGGGAGGGGGCTACGGAGACCCAGTACTTC
CASSKWEGATETQYF
>TRBV30|-|medium-sized|TRBJ2-3
TGTGCCTGGAGTTCGACTAGTCATACGCAGTATTTT
CAWSSTSHTQYF
>TRBV11-2|-|large|TRBJ1-1
TGTGCCAGCAGCTTAGAGAGTTCGGCGTACACTGAAGCTTTCTTT
CASSLESSAYTEAFF
>TRBV5-4|-|large|TRBJ2-4
TGTGCCAGCAGCTTTCGTTCGACTCGTGGTGCCAAAAACATTCAGTACTTC
CASSFRSTRGAKNIQYF
>TRBV2|-|few|TRBJ2-7
TGTGCCAGCGAAGTGGCCGACGAGCAGTACTTC
CASEVADEQYF
>TRBV28|-|few|TRBJ1-2
TGTGCCAGCAGTTTATTACAGGGATACAACTATGGCTACACCTTC
CASSLLQGYNYGYTF
>TRBV18|TRBD1|large|TRBJ2-7
TGTGCCAGCTCACCGCCGGGACAGGGGGCTGGGGAGCAGTACTTC
CASSPPGQGAGEQYF
>TRBV7-2|TRBD1|hyperexpanded|TRBJ2-7
TGTGCCAGCAGTCGGGACAGGGGGATGTCCTACGAGCAGTACTTC
CASSRDRGMSYEQYF
>TRBV30|-|medium-sized|TRBJ2-7
TGTGCCTGGAGTGCCCAGCCGTGGGTGGCGAGTGAGCAGTACTTC
CAWSAQPWVASEQYF
>TRBV7-9|-|medium-sized|TRBJ2-7
TGTGCCAGCAGCTTCGTGCCAGGGAGGTACGAGCAGTACTTC
CASSFVPGRYEQYF
>TRBV20-1|-|medium-sized|TRBJ2-1
TGCAGTGCTAGAGCGGGAGAGAAGGGCCTATACAATGAGCAGTTCTTC
CSARAGEKGLYNEQFF
>TRBV18|-|large|TRBJ1-5
TGTGCCAGCTCACCTGGCAGGGCGGGCAATCAGCCCCAGCATTTT
CASSPGRAGNQPQHF
>TRBV7-2|-|few|TRBJ1-5
TGTGCCAGCAGCGCGATGCAGGGAGAGTATAGGAATCAGCCCCAGCATTTT
CASSAMQGEYRNQPQHF